A selection of T cell receptor beta chains follows, all from one sample in a study of T cell clones after liver transplantation. Produced via immunoSEQ multiplex PCR; TCRdb's table is partial and in-frame only. Of approximately 51,000 clones in the sample, less than 90% were seen once. The source was CD8+ T cells from blood, collected 12 months after liver transplant. The receptors derive from a human patient who received a liver transplant. Some T cells may be transferred from the graft donor. Both conserved end residues are part of each CDR3. A D gene is named only where the DNA matches it firmly. The listing skips clone size in some rows; elsewhere it reads once, few, many or a size class.

d_call j_call clone_size v_call cdr3_nt cdr3_aa
NA TRBJ1-5 many TRBV27 TGTGCCAGCAGCCCAAACGGTCTACACCAGCATTTT CASSPNGLHQHF
TRBD2 TRBJ2-7 once TRBV4-1 TGCGCCAGCAGTCTAGCGGGAGCCCCCTCCTACGAGCAGTATTTC CASSLAGAPSYEQYF
NA TRBJ1-1 NA TRBV4-3 TGCGCCAGCAGCCAAGCGGCCGGGAACACTGAAGCTTTCTTT CASSQAAGNTEAFF
NA TRBJ1-2 NA TRBV7-9 TGTGCCAGCAGCAATTTTCTATACCATGGAAAGATCTATGGCTACACCTTC CASSNFLYHGKIYGYTF
TRBD2 TRBJ2-7 NA TRBV13 TGTGCCAGCACCCTTAGCGGGCCGTCTTCCTACGAGCAGTACTTC CASTLSGPSSYEQYF
NA TRBJ1-2 NA TRBV4-3 TGCGCCAGCAGCCAAACAGGGAACTATGGCTACACCTTC CASSQTGNYGYTF
NA TRBJ1-5 NA TRBV28 TGTGCCAGCAGTCCGGAGCGGACAGCTAGCACTTATAGCAATCAGCCCCAGCATTTT CASSPERTASTYSNQPQHF
NA TRBJ1-3 NA TRBV28 TGTGCCAGCGAGGGGCGGGGGGACTCGTTTGGAAACACCATATATTTT CASEGRGDSFGNTIYF
NA TRBJ1-1 once TRBV28 TGTGCCAGCAGTTTATCCCGCGGGCTAATGAACACTGAAGCTTTCTTT CASSLSRGLMNTEAFF
NA TRBJ1-1 NA TRBV7-9 TGTGCCAGCAGCTTAGGTACAGCCCGGGCTTTCTTT CASSLGTARAFF
NA TRBJ2-1 NA TRBV27 TGTGCCAGCAGTTTATCGGTGAGCTCCTACAATGAGCAGTTCTTC CASSLSVSSYNEQFF
NA TRBJ1-1 NA TRBV27 TGTGCCACCGCGCTTGGGGGTGAAGCTTTCTTT CATALGGEAFF
TRBD2 TRBJ2-2 NA TRBV6-6 TGTGCCAGCACGGGGGGTCCCGGGGAGCTGTTTTTT CASTGGPGELFF
TRBD2 TRBJ2-1 NA TRBV9 TGTGCCAGCAGTCATACAAAGACTAGCGGGAGGGCCGGCCCCTACAATGAGCAGTTCTTC CASSHTKTSGRAGPYNEQFF
NA TRBJ2-3 NA TRBV11-2 TGTGCCAGCAGCCCCCCCTCGTCAGATACGCAGTATTTT CASSPPSSDTQYF
NA TRBJ2-1 NA TRBV27 TGTGCCAGCAGAAAAAGGGGAGGTGAGCAGTTCTTC CASRKRGGEQFF
NA TRBJ2-2 NA TRBV27 TGTGCCAGCAGTTTACGGACTGGGTACGGGGAGCTGTTTTTT CASSLRTGYGELFF
NA TRBJ2-2 few TRBV19 TGTGCCAGTACGGACCAAGCGAACACCGGGGAGCTGTTTTTT CASTDQANTGELFF
TRBD1 TRBJ2-3 once TRBV18 TGTGCCAGCTCACCCCCCGACAGGGTAAAAGATACGCAGTATTTT CASSPPDRVKDTQYF
TRBD2 TRBJ2-5 few TRBV27 TGTGCCAGCAGTTTGTCGGGTTCGGGCTCGGGGGGGACCCAGTACTTC CASSLSGSGSGGTQYF
NA TRBJ2-7 NA TRBV28 TGTGCCAGCAGTCCCCCCTACCGGGACGTTACCTACGAGCAGTACTTC CASSPPYRDVTYEQYF
TRBD2 TRBJ2-3 NA TRBV9 TGTGCCAGCAGCGTATATAGCGGGAGTCCCGCAGATACGCAGTATTTT CASSVYSGSPADTQYF
NA TRBJ2-1 NA TRBV29-1 TGCAGCGCCTACAGGGAGACCTACAATGAGCAGTTCTTC CSAYRETYNEQFF
NA TRBJ1-5 NA TRBV6-1 TGTGCCAGCAGTGAGGGGACCTGGATAGCTACTCAGCCCCAGCATTTT CASSEGTWIATQPQHF
NA TRBJ2-7 NA TRBV27 TGTGCCAGCAGTATAAATTCCTACGAGCAGTACTTC CASSINSYEQYF
NA TRBJ1-1 NA TRBV19 TGTGCCAGTAGTATAGATTGGCCGGTGAACACTGAAGCTTTCTTT CASSIDWPVNTEAFF
NA TRBJ1-1 few TRBV30 TGTGCCTGGAATACAGGGAGGAACACTGAAGCTTTCTTT CAWNTGRNTEAFF
NA TRBJ2-3 NA TRBV6-6 TGTGCCAGCAGTTACTCGGAGGGTTCAAATACGCAGTATTTT CASSYSEGSNTQYF
TRBD1 TRBJ2-1 NA TRBV6-1 TGTGCCAGCAGTGAAGCAGGGGGCGATGAGCAGTTCTTC CASSEAGGDEQFF
NA TRBJ2-2 NA TRBV19 TGTGCCAGTAGTTGGACACCAACGAACACCGGGGAGCTGTTTTTT CASSWTPTNTGELFF
NA TRBJ2-1 NA TRBV28 TGTGCCAGCAGTTTAACCCAATCTAGGAGGTACAATGAGCAGTTCTTC CASSLTQSRRYNEQFF
TRBD2 TRBJ2-1 once TRBV28 TGTGCCAGCAGTAAGTACCTAGCGGCTTACAATGAGCAGTTCTTC CASSKYLAAYNEQFF
NA TRBJ2-5 NA TRBV7-7 TGTGCTAGCAGCTTCAGGGTGCAGGAGACCCAGTACTTC CASSFRVQETQYF
NA TRBJ2-4 NA TRBV30 TGTGCCTGGAGTGTGGATGGAATAGACATTCAGTACTTC CAWSVDGIDIQYF
TRBD1 TRBJ2-1 NA TRBV27 TGTGCCAGCAGTCACGGACAGGGGGCTTCCCACGGTGAGCAGTTCTTC CASSHGQGASHGEQFF
NA TRBJ2-5 NA TRBV7-8 TGTGCCAGCAGCTACAAGGAGACCCAGTACTTC CASSYKETQYF
TRBD1 TRBJ2-6 NA TRBV4-1 TGCGCCAGCAGCCCCGGGACAGGGCTCGCAGAGGGGGCCAACGTCCTGACTTTC CASSPGTGLAEGANVLTF
TRBD2 TRBJ2-2 few TRBV5-4 TGTGCCAGCAGCTTGGCTCTAGCGGAGAACACCGGGGAGCTGTTTTTT CASSLALAENTGELFF
TRBD2 TRBJ2-1 NA TRBV4-3 TGCGCCAGCAGCCAAGATGCGACTAGCGGGATGGGGGCTCACAATGAGCAGTTCTTC CASSQDATSGMGAHNEQFF
NA TRBJ2-1 NA TRBV7-8 TGTGCCAGCAGCTTAGCGTTTCCAGACGAGCAGTTCTTC CASSLAFPDEQFF
TRBD1 TRBJ1-2 NA TRBV7-3 TGTGCCAGCAGCTACGGAGGTACAGGGGCGGGCTACACCTTC CASSYGGTGAGYTF
NA TRBJ1-5 NA TRBV27 TGTGCCAGCAGCGGAAGCATCAATCAGCCCCAGCATTTT CASSGSINQPQHF
TRBD1 TRBJ1-5 once TRBV7-2 TGTGCCAGCAGCCCGACAGGGGAGTACAGTTGGCCCCAGCATTTT CASSPTGEYSWPQHF
NA TRBJ1-5 once TRBV7-8 TGTGCCAGCAGCCGGGGGCCACAGAGCAATCAGCCCCAGCATTTT CASSRGPQSNQPQHF